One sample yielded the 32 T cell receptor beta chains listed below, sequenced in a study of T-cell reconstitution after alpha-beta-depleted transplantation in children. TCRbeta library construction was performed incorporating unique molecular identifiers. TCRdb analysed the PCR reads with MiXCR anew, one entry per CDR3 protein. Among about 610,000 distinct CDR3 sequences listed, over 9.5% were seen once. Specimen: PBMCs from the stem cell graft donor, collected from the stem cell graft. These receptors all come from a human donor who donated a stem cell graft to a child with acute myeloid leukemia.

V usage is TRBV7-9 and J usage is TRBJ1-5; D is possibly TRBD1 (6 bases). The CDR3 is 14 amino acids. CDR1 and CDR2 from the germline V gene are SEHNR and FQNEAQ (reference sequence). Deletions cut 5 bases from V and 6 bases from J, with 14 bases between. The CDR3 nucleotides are TGTGCCAGCAGCAAAGGGACACCTCCTCAGCCCCAGCATTTT. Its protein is CASSKGTPPQPQHF.

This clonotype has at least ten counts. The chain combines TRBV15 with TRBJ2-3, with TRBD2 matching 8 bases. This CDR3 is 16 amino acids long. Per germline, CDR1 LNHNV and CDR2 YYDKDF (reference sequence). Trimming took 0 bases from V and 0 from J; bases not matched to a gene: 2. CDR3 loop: CATSRDSSGSTDTQYF. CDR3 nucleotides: TGTGCCACCAGCAGAGACTCTAGCGGGAGCACAGATACGCAGTATTTT.

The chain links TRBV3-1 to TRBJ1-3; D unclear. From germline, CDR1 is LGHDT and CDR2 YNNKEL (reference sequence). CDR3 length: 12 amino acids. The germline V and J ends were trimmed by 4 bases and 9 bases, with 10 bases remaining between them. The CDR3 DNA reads TGTGCCAGCAGCCCAAGCCTCCCCACCATATATTTT. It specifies CASSPSLPTIYF.

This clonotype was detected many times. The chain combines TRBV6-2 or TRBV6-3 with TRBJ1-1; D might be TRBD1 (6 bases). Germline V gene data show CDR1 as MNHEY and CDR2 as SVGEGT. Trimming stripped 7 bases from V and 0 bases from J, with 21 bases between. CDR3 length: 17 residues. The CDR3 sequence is CASTTGTWGSMNTEAFF. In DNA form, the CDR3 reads TGTGCCAGCACCACCGGGACATGGGGATCGATGAACACTGAAGCTTTCTTT.

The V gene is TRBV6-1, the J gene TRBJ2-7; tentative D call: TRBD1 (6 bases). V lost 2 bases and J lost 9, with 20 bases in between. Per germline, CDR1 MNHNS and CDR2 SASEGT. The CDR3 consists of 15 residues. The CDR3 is CASSERLGARVGQYF. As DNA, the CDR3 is TGTGCCAGCAGTGAACGGCTGGGGGCCCGCGTGGGGCAGTACTTC.

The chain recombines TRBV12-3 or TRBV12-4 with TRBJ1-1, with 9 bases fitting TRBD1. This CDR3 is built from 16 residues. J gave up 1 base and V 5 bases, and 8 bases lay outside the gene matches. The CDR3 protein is CASSLDRGRTNTEAFF. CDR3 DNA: TGTGCCAGCAGTCTGGACAGGGGAAGGACGAACACTGAAGCTTTCTTT.

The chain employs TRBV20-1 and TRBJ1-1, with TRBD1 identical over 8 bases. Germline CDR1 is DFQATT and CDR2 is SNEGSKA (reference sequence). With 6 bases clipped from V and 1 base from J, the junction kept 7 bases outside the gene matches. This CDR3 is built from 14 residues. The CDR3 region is CSAARTGRNTEAFF. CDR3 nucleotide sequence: TGCAGTGCCGCCAGGACAGGGAGGAACACTGAAGCTTTCTTT.

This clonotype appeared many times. CDR3 nucleotide sequence: TGTGCCAGCCAAGAGGCTTCCTACAATGAGCAGTTCTTC. Amino acid sequence: CASQEASYNEQFF. The V gene is TRBV6-5, the J gene TRBJ2-1; D ambiguous. V was clipped by 8 bases and J by 1 base, with 9 bases between them. CDR3 length equals 13 residues. Germline loops: CDR1 MNHEY, CDR2 SVGAGI.

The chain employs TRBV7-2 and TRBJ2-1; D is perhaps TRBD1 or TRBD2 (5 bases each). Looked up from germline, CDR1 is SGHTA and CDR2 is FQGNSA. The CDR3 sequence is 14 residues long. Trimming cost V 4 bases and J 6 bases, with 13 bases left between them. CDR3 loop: CASSSPYGTNEQFF. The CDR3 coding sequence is TGTGCCAGCAGCTCCCCTTACGGGACCAATGAGCAGTTCTTC.

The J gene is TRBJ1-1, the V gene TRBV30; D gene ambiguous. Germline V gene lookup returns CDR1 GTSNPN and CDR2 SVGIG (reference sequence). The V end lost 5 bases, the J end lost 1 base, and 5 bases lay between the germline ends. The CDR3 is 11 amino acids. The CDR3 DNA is TGTGCCTGGGGTGCGAACACTGAAGCTTTCTTT. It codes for CAWGANTEAFF.

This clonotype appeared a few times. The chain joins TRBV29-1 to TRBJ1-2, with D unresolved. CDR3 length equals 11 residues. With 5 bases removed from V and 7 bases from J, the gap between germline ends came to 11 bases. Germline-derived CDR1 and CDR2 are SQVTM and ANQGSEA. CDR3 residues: CSVHRASGYTF. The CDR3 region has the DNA TGCAGCGTTCACCGGGCCAGTGGCTACACCTTC. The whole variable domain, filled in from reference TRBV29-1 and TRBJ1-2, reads SAVISQKPSRDICQRGTSLTIQCQVDSQVTMMFWYRQQPGQSLTLIATANQGSEATYESGFVIDKFPISRPNLTFSTLTVSNMSPEDSSIYLCSVHRASGYTFGSGTRLTVV.

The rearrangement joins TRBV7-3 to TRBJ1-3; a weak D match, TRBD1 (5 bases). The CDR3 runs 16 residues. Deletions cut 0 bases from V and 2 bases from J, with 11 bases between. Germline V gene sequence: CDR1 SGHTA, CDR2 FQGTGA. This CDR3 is CASSLTSGTAGNTIYF. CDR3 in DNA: TGTGCCAGCAGCTTAACTTCCGGGACGGCTGGAAACACCATATATTTT.

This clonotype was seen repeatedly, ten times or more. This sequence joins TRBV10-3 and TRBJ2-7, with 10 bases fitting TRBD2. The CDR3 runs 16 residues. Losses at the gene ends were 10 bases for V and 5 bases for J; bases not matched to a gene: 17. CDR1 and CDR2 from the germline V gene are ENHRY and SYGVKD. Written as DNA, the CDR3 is TGTGCCACACGTTCCCCCGGGGTAGCGGGAGGAAACGAGCAGTACTTC. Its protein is CATRSPGVAGGNEQYF.

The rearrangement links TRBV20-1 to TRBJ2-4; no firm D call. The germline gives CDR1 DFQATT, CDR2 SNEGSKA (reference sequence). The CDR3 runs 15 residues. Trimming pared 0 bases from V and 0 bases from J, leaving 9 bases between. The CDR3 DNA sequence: TGCAGTGCTAGAGATCGGAATCTAGCCAAAAACATTCAGTACTTC. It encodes CSARDRNLAKNIQYF.

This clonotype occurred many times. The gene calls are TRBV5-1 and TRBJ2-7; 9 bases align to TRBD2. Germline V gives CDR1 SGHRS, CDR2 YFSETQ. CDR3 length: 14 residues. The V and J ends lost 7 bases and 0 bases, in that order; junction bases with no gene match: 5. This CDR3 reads CASSTSGLSYEQYF. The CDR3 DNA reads TGCGCCAGCTCCACTAGCGGGCTCTCCTACGAGCAGTACTTC.

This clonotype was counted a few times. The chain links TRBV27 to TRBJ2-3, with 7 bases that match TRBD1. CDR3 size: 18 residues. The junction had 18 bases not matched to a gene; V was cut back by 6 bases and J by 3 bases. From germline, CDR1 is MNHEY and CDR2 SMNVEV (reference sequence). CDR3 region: CASSSLVGTDLSTDTQYF. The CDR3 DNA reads TGTGCCAGCAGCTCCCTTGTGGGGACAGACCTTTCAACAGATACGCAGTATTTT.

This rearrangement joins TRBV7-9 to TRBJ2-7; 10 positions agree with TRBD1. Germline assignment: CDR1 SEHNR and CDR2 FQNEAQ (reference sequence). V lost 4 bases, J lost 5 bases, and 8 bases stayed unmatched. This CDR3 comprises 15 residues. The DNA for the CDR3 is TGTGCCAGCAGCTCTGGGACAGGGGCAAGGAACGAGCAGTACTTC. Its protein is CASSSGTGARNEQYF.

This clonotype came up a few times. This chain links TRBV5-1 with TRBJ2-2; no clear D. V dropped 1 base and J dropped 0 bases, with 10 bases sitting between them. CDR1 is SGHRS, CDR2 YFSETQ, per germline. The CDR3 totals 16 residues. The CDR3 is CASSLWSGANTGELFF. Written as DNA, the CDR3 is TGCGCCAGCAGCTTGTGGTCAGGAGCGAACACCGGGGAGCTGTTTTTT.

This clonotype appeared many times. The CDR3 nucleotides are TGCAGTGCCCAAAAGCCAGGGAGCTCCTACAATGAGCAGTTCTTC. Amino acid sequence: CSAQKPGSSYNEQFF. The V call is TRBV20-1, the J call TRBJ2-1; either TRBD1 or TRBD2 may fit D (5 bases each). CDR1 and CDR2 (germline): DFQATT, SNEGSKA (reference sequence). This CDR3 is 15 amino acids long. V lost 6 bases, J lost 0 bases, and 15 bases lay in between.

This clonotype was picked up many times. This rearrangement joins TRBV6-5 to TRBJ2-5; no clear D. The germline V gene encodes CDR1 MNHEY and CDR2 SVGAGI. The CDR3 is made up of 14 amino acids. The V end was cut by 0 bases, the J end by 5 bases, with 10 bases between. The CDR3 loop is CASSYSLNPETQYF. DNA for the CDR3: TGTGCCAGCAGTTACTCGTTAAATCCGGAGACCCAGTACTTC.

The chain's CDR3 is CASSHTIRDSAYEQYF. CDR3 coding DNA: TGCGCCAGCAGCCACACTATCCGGGACAGCGCCTACGAGCAGTACTTC. V usage is TRBV4-3 and J usage is TRBJ2-7, with 7 bases fitting TRBD1. Germline V CDR1 and CDR2: LGHNA, YSLEER. Trimming removed 3 bases from V and 2 bases from J; junction bases left unmatched: 10. This CDR3 region has 16 residues.

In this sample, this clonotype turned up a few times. The DNA of the CDR3 is TGTGCCAGCAGTCTAATCCAACGGGCGGCCAACGTCCTGACTTTC. It codes for CASSLIQRAANVLTF. This chain uses TRBV6-1 with TRBJ2-6; D not resolved. CDR3 length: 15 residues. V lost 5 bases and J lost 6, with 14 bases in between. Per the germline V gene, CDR1 is MNHNS and CDR2 is SASEGT.

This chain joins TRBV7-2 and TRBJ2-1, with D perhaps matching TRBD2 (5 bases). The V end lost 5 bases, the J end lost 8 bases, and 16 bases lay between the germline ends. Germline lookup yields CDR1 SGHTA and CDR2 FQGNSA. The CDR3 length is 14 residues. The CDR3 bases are TGTGCCAGCAGCCGGGATTGGCCGGTAGATGAGCAGTTCTTC. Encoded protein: CASSRDWPVDEQFF.

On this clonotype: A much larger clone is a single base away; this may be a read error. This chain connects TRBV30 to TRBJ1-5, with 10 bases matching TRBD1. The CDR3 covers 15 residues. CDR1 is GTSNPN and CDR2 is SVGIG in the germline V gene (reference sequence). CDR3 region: CAWSARTGGNHPQHF. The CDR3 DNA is TGTGCCTGGAGCGCTCGGACAGGGGGTAATCATCCCCAGCATTTT.

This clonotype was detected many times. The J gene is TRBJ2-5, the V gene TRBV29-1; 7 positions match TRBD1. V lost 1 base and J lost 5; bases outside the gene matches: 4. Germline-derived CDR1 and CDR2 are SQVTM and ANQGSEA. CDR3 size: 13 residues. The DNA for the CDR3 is TGCAGCGTTGAAGGACAGGGAACGGAGACCCAGTACTTC. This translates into CSVEGQGTETQYF.

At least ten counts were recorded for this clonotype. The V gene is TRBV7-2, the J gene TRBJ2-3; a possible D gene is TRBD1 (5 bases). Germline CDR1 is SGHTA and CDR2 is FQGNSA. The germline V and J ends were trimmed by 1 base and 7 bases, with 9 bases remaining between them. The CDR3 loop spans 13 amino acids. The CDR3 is CASSLGRVNTQYF. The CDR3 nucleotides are TGTGCCAGCAGCTTAGGCAGGGTAAATACGCAGTATTTT. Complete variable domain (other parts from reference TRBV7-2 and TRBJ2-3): GAGVSQSPSNKVTEKGKDVELRCDPISGHTALYWYRQSLGQGLEFLIYFQGNSAPDKSGLPSDRFSAERTGGSVSTLTIQRTQQEDSAVYLCASSLGRVNTQYFGPGTRLTVL.

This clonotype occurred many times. This CDR3 reads CASRPGGAYNEQFF. The CDR3 DNA reads TGTGCCAGCAGACCCGGGGGTGCCTACAATGAGCAGTTCTTC. This sequence joins TRBV6-2 or TRBV6-3 and TRBJ2-1, with a tentative D call TRBD2 (6 bases). The length of the CDR3 is 14 residues. The ends were cut back, 6 bases at V and 2 bases at J, with 11 bases in the middle. The V gene's germline CDR1 is MNHEY and CDR2 SVGEGT.

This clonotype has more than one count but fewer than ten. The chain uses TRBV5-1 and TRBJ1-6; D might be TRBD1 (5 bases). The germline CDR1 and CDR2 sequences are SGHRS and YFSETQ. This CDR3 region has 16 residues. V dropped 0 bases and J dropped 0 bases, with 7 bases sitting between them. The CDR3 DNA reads TGCGCCAGCAGCTTGGGGGGGACCTCCTATAATTCACCCCTCCACTTT. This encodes CASSLGGTSYNSPLHF.

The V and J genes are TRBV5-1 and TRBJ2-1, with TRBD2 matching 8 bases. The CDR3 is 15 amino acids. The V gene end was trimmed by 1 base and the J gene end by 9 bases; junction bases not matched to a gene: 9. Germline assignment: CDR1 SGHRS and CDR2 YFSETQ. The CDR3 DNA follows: TGCGCCAGCAGCTTGAACAGCGGGAGTGTCGGTGAGCAGTTCTTC. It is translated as CASSLNSGSVGEQFF.

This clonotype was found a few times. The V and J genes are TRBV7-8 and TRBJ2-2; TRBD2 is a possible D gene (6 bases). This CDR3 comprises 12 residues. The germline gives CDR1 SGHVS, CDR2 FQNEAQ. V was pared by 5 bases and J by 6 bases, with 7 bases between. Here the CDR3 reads CASSRLAGELFF. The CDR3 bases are TGTGCCAGCAGCCGACTAGCCGGGGAGCTGTTTTTT.

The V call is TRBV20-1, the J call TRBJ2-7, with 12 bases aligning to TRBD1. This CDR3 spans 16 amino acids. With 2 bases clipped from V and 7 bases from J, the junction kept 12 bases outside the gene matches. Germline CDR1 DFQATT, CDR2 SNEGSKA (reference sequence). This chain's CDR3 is CSARPTPGQGAREQYF. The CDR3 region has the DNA TGCAGTGCTAGACCGACGCCGGGACAGGGGGCGAGAGAGCAGTACTTC.

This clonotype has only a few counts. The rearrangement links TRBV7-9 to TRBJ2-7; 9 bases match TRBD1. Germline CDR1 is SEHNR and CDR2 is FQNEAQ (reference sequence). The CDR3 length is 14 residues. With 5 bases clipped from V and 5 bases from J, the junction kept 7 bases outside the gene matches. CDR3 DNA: TGTGCCAGCAGCCCCCTTTGGACAGGGGACGAGCAGTACTTC. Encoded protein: CASSPLWTGDEQYF.